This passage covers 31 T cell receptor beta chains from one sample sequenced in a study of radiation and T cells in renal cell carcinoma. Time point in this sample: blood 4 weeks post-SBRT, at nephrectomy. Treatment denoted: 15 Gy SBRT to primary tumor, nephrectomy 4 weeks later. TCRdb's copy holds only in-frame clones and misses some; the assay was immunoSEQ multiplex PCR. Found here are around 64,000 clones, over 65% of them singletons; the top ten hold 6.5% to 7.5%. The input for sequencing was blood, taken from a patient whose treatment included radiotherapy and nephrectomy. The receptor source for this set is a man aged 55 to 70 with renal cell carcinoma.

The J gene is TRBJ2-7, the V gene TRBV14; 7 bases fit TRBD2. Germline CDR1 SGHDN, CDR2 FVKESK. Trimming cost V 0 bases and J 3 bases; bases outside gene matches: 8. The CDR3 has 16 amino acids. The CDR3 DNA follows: TGTGCCAGCAGCCAAGATATGCTAGCGGTCGACTACGAGCAGTACTTC. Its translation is CASSQDMLAVDYEQYF.

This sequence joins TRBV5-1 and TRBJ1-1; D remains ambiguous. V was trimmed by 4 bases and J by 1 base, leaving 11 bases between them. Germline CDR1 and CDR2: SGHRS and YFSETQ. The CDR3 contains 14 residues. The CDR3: CASSALGQNTEAFF. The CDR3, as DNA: TGCGCCAGCAGCGCCCTGGGTCAGAACACTGAAGCTTTCTTT.

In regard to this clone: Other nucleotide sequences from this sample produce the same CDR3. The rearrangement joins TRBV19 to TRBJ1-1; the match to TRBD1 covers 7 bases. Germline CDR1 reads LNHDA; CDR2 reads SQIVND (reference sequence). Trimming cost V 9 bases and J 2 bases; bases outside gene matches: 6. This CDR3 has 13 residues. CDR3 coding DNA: TGTGCCAGCATTAGACAGGGAAACACTGAAGCTTTCTTT. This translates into CASIRQGNTEAFF.

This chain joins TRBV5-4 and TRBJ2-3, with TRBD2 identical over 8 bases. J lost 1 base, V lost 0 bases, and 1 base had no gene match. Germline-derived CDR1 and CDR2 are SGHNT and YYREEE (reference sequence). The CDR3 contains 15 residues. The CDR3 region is CASSLAREGTDTQYF. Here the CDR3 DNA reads TGTGCCAGCAGCTTGGCGCGGGAGGGCACAGATACGCAGTATTTT. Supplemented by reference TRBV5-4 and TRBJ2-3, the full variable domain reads ETGVTQSPTHLIKTRGQQVTLRCSSQSGHNTVSWYQQALGQGPQFIFQYYREEENGRGNFPPRFSGLQFPNYSSELNVNALELDDSALYLCASSLAREGTDTQYFGPGTRLTVL.

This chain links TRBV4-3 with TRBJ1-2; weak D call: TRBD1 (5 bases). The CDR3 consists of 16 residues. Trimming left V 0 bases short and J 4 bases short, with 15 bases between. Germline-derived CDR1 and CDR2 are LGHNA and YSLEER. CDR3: CASSQDPARGIYGYTF. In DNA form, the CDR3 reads TGCGCCAGCAGCCAAGATCCGGCAAGGGGTATCTATGGCTACACCTTC.

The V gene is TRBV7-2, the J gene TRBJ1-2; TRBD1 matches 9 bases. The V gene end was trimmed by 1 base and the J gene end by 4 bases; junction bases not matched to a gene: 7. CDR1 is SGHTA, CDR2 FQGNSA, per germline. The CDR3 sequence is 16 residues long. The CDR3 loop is CASSLGGTGMGYGYTF. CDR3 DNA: TGTGCCAGCAGCTTAGGGGGGACAGGGATGGGCTATGGCTACACCTTC. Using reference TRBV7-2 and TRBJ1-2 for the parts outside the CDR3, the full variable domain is GAGVSQSPSNKVTEKGKDVELRCDPISGHTALYWYRQSLGQGLEFLIYFQGNSAPDKSGLPSDRFSAERTGGSVSTLTIQRTQQEDSAVYLCASSLGGTGMGYGYTFGSGTRLTVV.

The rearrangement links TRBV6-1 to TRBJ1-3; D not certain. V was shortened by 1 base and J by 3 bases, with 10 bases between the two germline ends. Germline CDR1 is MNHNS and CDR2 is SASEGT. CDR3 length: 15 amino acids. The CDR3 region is CASSEDGGHGNTIYF. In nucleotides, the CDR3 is TGTGCCAGCAGTGAAGACGGCGGCCATGGAAACACCATATATTTT.

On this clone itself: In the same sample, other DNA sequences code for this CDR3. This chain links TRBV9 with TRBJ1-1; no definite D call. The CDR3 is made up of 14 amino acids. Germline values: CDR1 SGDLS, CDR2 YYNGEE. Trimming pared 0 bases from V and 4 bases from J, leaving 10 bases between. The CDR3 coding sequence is TGTGCCAGCAGCGTAGCTGGGGAGGGCACTGAAGCTTTCTTT. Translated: CASSVAGEGTEAFF.

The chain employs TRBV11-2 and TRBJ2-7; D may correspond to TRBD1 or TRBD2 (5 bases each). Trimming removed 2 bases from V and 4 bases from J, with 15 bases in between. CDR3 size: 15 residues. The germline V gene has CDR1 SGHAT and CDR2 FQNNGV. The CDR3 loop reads CASSLLGESGYEQYV. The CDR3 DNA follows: TGTGCCAGCAGCTTATTAGGGGAGTCTGGTTACGAGCAGTACGTC.

The CDR3 reads CASSVGSGGSQYF. The CDR3 bases are TGTGCCAGCAGCGTAGGGTCCGGGGGGTCCCAGTACTTC. V and J are TRBV9 and TRBJ2-5, with TRBD2 matching over 7 bases. The ends lost 0 bases at V and 9 bases at J; junction bases unmatched: 5. Germline-derived CDR1 and CDR2 are SGDLS and YYNGEE. This CDR3 has 13 residues.

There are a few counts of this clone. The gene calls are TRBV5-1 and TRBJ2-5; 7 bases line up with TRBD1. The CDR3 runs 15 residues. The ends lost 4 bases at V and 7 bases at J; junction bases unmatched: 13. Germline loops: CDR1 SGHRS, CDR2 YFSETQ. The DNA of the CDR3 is TGCGCCAGCAGCGCTGGGACAGAAAGGTCGGGGACCCAGTACTTC. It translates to CASSAGTERSGTQYF.

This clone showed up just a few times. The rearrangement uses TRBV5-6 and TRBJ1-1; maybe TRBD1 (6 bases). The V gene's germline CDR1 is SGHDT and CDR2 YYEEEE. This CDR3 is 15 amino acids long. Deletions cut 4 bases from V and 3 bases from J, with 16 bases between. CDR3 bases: TGTGCCAGCAGCCGAAACAGGGCATTGGACACTGAAGCTTTCTTT. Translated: CASSRNRALDTEAFF.

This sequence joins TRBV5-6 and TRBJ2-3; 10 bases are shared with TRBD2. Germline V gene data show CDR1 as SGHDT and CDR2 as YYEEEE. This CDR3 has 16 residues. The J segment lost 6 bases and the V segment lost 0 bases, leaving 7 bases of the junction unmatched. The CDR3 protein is CASSLGGAGGTDTQYF. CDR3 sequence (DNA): TGTGCCAGCAGCTTGGGGGGAGCGGGAGGGACCGATACGCAGTATTTT.

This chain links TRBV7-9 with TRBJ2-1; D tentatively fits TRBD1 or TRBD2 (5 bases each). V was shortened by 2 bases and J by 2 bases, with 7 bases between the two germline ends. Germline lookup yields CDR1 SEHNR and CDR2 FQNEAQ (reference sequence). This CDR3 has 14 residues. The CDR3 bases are TGTGCCAGCAGCTTATCGGGACCCTACAATGAGCAGTTCTTC. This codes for CASSLSGPYNEQFF.

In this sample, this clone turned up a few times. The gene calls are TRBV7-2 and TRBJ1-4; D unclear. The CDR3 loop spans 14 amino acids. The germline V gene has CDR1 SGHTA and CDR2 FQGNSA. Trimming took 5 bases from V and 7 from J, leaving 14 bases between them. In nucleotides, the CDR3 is TGTGCCAGCAGCACTCGAAATTGGGGTGAAAAACTGTTTTTT. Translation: CASSTRNWGEKLFF.

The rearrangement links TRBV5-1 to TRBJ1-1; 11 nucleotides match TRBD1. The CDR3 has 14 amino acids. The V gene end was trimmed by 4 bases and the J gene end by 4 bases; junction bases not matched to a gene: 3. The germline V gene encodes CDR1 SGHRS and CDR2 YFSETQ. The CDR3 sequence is CASSGGTGGTEAFF. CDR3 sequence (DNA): TGCGCCAGCAGCGGTGGGACAGGGGGCACTGAAGCTTTCTTT.

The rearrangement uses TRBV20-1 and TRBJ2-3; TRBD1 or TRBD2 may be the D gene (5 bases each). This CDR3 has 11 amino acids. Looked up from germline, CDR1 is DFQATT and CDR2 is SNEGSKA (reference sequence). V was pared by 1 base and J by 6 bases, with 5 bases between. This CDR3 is CSARGGDTQYF. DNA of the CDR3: TGCAGTGCTAGAGGGGGGGATACGCAGTATTTT.

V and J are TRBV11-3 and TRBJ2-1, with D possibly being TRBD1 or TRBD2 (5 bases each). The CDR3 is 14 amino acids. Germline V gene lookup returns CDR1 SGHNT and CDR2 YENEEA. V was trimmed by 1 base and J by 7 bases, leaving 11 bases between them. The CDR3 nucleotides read TGTGCCAGCAGCTTAGGGGGGTTCGGAAATGAGCAGTTCTTC. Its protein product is CASSLGGFGNEQFF.

The DNA for the CDR3 is TGTGCCAGCAGCCAAGGAGGTGAAAAACTGTTTTTT. Its translation: CASSQGGEKLFF. The rearrangement uses TRBV16 and TRBJ1-4, with D hard to call. The CDR3 extends over 12 amino acids. Trimming left V 2 bases short and J 7 bases short, with 5 bases between. Looked up from germline, CDR1 is KGHSY and CDR2 is FQNENV.

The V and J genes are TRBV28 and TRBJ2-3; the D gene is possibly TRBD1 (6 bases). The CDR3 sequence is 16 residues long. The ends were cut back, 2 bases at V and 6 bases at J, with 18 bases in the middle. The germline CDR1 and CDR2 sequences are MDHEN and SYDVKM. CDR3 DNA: TGTGCCAGCAGTTTACAACAGGGACGGTTTGGGGATACGCAGTATTTT. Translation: CASSLQQGRFGDTQYF.

CDR3 in DNA: TGTGCCTGGAAACGACCGGGACAGGCTAGCTCCTATAATTCACCCCTCCACTTT. Residues: CAWKRPGQASSYNSPLHF. The genes are TRBV30 and TRBJ1-6; the match to TRBD1 covers 8 bases. The CDR3 sequence is 18 residues long. V shed 4 bases and J 0 bases; nucleotides not matched to a gene: 11. Germline V gene lookup returns CDR1 GTSNPN and CDR2 SVGIG (reference sequence).

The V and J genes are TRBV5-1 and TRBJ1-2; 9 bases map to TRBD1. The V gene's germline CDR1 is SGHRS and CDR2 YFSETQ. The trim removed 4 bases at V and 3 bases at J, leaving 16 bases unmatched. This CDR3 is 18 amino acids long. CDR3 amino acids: CASSPLGDREYSDYGYTF. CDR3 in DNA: TGCGCCAGCAGCCCCCTCGGGGACAGGGAGTATTCGGACTATGGCTACACCTTC.

The CDR3 spells CASSPGGLNEQYF. For the CDR3, the DNA is TGTGCCAGCTCCCCAGGCGGACTTAACGAGCAGTACTTC. This chain connects TRBV18 to TRBJ2-7; D possibly corresponds to TRBD2 (5 bases). Trimming removed 6 bases from V and 5 bases from J, with 14 bases in between. Germline CDR1 KGHSH, CDR2 LQKENI. This CDR3 has 13 residues.

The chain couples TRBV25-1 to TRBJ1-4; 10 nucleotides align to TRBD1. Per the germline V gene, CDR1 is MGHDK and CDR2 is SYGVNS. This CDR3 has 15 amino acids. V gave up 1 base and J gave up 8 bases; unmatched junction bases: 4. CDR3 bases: TGTGCCAGCAGTGAATGGACAGGGGGTCGGGAAAAACTGTTTTTT. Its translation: CASSEWTGGREKLFF.

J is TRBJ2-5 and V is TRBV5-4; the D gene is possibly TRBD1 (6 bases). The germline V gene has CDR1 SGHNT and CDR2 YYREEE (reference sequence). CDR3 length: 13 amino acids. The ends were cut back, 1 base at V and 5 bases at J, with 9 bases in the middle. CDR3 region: CASSLTQGETQYF. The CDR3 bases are TGTGCCAGCAGCTTGACCCAGGGGGAGACCCAGTACTTC.

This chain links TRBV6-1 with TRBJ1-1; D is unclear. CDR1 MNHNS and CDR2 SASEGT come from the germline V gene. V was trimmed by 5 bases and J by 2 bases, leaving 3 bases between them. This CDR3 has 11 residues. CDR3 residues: CASSTNTEAFF. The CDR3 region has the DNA TGTGCCAGCAGTACAAACACTGAAGCTTTCTTT.

The CDR3: CASSSGGTDTQYF. The CDR3 DNA sequence: TGTGCCAGCAGCTCGGGGGGCACAGATACGCAGTATTTT. The V and J genes are TRBV7-6 and TRBJ2-3; maybe TRBD2 (6 bases). CDR1 is SGHVS and CDR2 is FNYEAQ in the germline V gene. The CDR3 extends over 13 amino acids. Deletions cut 4 bases from V and 1 base from J, with 6 bases between.

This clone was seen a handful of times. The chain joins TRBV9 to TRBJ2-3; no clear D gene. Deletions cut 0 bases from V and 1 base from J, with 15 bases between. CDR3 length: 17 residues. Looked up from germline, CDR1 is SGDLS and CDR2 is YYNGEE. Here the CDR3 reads CASSVVGLSIGTDTQYF. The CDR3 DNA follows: TGTGCCAGCAGCGTAGTTGGCTTATCGATCGGCACAGATACGCAGTATTTT.

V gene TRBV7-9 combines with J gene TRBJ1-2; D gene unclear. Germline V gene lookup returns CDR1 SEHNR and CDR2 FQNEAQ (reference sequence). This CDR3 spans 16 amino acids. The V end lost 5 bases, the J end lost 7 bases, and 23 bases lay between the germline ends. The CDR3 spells CASSPRTRRAGGGYTF. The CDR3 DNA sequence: TGTGCCAGCAGCCCCCGTACAAGGAGGGCCGGCGGTGGCTACACCTTC.

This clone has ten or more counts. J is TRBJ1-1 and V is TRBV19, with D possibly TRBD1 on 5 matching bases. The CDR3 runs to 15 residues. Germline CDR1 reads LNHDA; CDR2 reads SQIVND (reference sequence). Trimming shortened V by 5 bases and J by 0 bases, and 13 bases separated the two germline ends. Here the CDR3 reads CASSRGGYMNTEAFF. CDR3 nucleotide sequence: TGTGCCAGTAGTCGGGGGGGATACATGAACACTGAAGCTTTCTTT.

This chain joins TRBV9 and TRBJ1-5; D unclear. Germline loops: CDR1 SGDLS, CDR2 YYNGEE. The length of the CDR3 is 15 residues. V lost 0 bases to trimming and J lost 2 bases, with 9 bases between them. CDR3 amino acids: CASSVGIFGNQPQHF. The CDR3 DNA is TGTGCCAGCAGCGTAGGCATTTTTGGCAATCAGCCCCAGCATTTT.